These T cell receptor beta chains were read from a single sample in a study of OX40 agonist ivuxolimab in advanced cancers. Clones were sequenced by immunoSEQ multiplex PCR, and TCRdb holds only the in-frame ones, with some missing. Here the sample spans tens of thousands of clones, about four fifths being singletons. The sequencing used CD4+ or CD8+ T cells sorted from blood, collected in a trial of the OX40 agonist ivuxolimab. These receptors all come from an adult with an advanced solid tumor such as melanoma, head and neck, liver or kidney cancer. CDR3s leave out the opening cysteine and the closing phenylalanine or tryptophan. Each record gives: V gene, clone size, CDR3 protein. Clone size is not always given. Where it is, it says once, few, many or a class for expanded clones.

v_gene: TRBV6-5; abundance: -; CDR3aa: ASSYDGERWQPQH
v_gene: TRBV7-9; abundance: once; CDR3aa: ASSQGEKGNQPQH
v_gene: TRBV10-1; abundance: once; CDR3aa: ASSERAGQETQY
v_gene: TRBV7-7; abundance: -; CDR3aa: ASSRRGQGTQY
v_gene: TRBV25-1; abundance: -; CDR3aa: ASSEGQVEDTQY
v_gene: TRBV18; abundance: -; CDR3aa: ASSPAGQAQGEQY
v_gene: TRBV7-2; abundance: -; CDR3aa: ASSLSYYNEQF
v_gene: TRBV27; abundance: -; CDR3aa: ASSFRQGANTGELF
v_gene: TRBV6-5; abundance: -; CDR3aa: ASSYMRAGGYNEQF
v_gene: TRBV7-6; abundance: -; CDR3aa: ASSPGGWTNEQY
v_gene: TRBV14; abundance: -; CDR3aa: ASSQESGGGRGQF
v_gene: TRBV5-4; abundance: -; CDR3aa: ASSLEARWLGSNQPQH
v_gene: TRBV28; abundance: -; CDR3aa: ASSPRVRGNNEQF
v_gene: TRBV5-8; abundance: -; CDR3aa: ASSPGHLYNEQF
v_gene: TRBV27; abundance: -; CDR3aa: ASSPSVVSGNTIY
v_gene: TRBV5-6; abundance: -; CDR3aa: ASSFGAGTETQY
v_gene: TRBV7-3; abundance: few; CDR3aa: ASSLEFGNIQY
v_gene: TRBV28; abundance: -; CDR3aa: ASSLSASAGWGDTQY
v_gene: TRBV5-4; abundance: -; CDR3aa: ASSPSRDSNEKLF
v_gene: TRBV11-3; abundance: -; CDR3aa: ASSLEATGEAF
v_gene: TRBV6-6; abundance: -; CDR3aa: ASSYDGNAEAF
v_gene: TRBV4-1; abundance: -; CDR3aa: ASSIRTGVTYGYT
v_gene: TRBV7-6; abundance: -; CDR3aa: ASSPRDGYTGELF